This T cell receptor beta chain is drawn from a study of control samples from healthy donors and cancer patients. The CDR3 is made up of 16 amino acids. V shed 0 bases, J shed 4 bases, and the junction held 4 bases outside the gene matches. Germline CDR1 LNHNV, CDR2 YYDKDF (reference sequence). A word on this clone: Other DNA sequences in the same sample also yield this CDR3.

The assay was immunoSEQ multiplex PCR, and TCRdb's table has in-frame clones only and misses some. The sample yields around 99,000 clones, around 89% seen once. Specimen: blood. This TCR came from a woman in her forties or fifties in good health. The chain has TRBV15 and TRBJ2-2; 8 bases map to TRBD2. Here the CDR3 reads CATSRDRLAGTGELFF. The DNA of the CDR3 is TGTGCCACCAGCAGAGATCGGCTAGCGGGCACCGGGGAGCTGTTTTTT.